A single sample gave rise to the 10 T cell receptor beta chains below, sequenced in a study of T cells after yellow fever vaccination. TCRdb re-analysed the 5' RACE reads in MiXCR, keeping a single row per CDR3 protein. The table shows 150,000 to 200,000 distinct CDR3 sequences, with roughly 6.2% occurring only once. Sample: CD4+ T cells sorted from PBMCs, taken on the day of the first yellow fever vaccination. All receptors derive from a man younger than 35 who received the YFV17D yellow fever vaccine.

There are a few counts of this clonotype. The chain has TRBV7-2 and TRBJ1-1, with D perhaps TRBD1 (5 bases). Germline loops: CDR1 SGHTA, CDR2 FQGNSA. V was trimmed by 4 bases and J by 3 bases, leaving 12 bases between them. The CDR3 is 14 amino acids. The CDR3 protein is CASSSQGGDTEAFF. As DNA, the CDR3 is TGTGCCAGCAGCTCGCAGGGTGGGGACACTGAAGCTTTCTTT.

This clonotype was observed at least ten times. V usage is TRBV27 and J usage is TRBJ2-1; D remains unclear. This CDR3 is 14 amino acids long. Germline lookup yields CDR1 MNHEY and CDR2 SMNVEV (reference sequence). Trimming took 3 bases from V and 4 from J, leaving 10 bases between them. CDR3 sequence reads: CASSFYPNYNEQFF. The CDR3 DNA follows: TGTGCCAGCAGTTTCTACCCTAATTACAATGAGCAGTTCTTC.

This clonotype was recorded at least ten times. The V and J genes are TRBV20-1 and TRBJ2-2; D unclear. The germline V gene has CDR1 DFQATT and CDR2 SNEGSKA (reference sequence). This CDR3 contains 14 residues. V was pared by 1 base and J by 2 bases, with 8 bases between. CDR3: CSARGNANTGELFF. In nucleotides, the CDR3 is TGCAGTGCTAGAGGGAATGCAAACACCGGGGAGCTGTTTTTT.

This clonotype was recorded a few times. The chain has TRBV29-1 and TRBJ1-1; D uncertain. The CDR3 is 14 amino acids. V lost 1 base and J lost 1, with 10 bases in between. Germline V gene sequence: CDR1 SQVTM, CDR2 ANQGSEA. The CDR3 sequence: CSVEAGVGNTEAFF. As DNA, the CDR3 is TGCAGCGTTGAAGCGGGTGTGGGGAACACTGAAGCTTTCTTT.

This clonotype was found many times. The chain joins TRBV29-1 to TRBJ2-3; D is perhaps TRBD2 (5 bases). The germline V gene encodes CDR1 SQVTM and CDR2 ANQGSEA. The CDR3 has 14 amino acids. The V end was cut by 3 bases, the J end by 2 bases, with 12 bases between. The CDR3 DNA reads TGCAGCGTTGACGGGATAGAGTTCACAGATACGCAGTATTTT. Amino acids: CSVDGIEFTDTQYF.

This clonotype has at least ten counts. The V call is TRBV5-1, the J call TRBJ2-3; no reliable D call. The CDR3 spans 13 residues. Per germline, CDR1 SGHRS and CDR2 YFSETQ. Trimming stripped 3 bases from V and 4 bases from J, with 9 bases between. The CDR3 is CASSSLSPDTQYF. The DNA for the CDR3 is TGCGCCAGCAGCTCCCTCTCGCCAGATACGCAGTATTTT.

At least ten counts were recorded for this clonotype. The chain is built from TRBV7-8 and TRBJ2-5, with a weak D call TRBD2 (5 bases). Trimming pared 7 bases from V and 0 bases from J, leaving 9 bases between. The CDR3 is 13 residues long. CDR1 and CDR2 (germline): SGHVS, FQNEAQ. CDR3 in DNA: TGTGCCAGCAACCCCGGGGACCAAGAGACCCAGTACTTC. Residues: CASNPGDQETQYF.

The sample holds many counts of this clonotype. The chain has TRBV6-2 or TRBV6-3 and TRBJ1-1, with 8 bases identical to TRBD1. The CDR3 extends over 13 amino acids. The V gene's germline CDR1 is MNHEY and CDR2 SVGEGT. With V trimmed by 4 bases and J by 7 bases, 5 bases remained unmatched. For the CDR3, the DNA is TGTGCCAGCAGTTCTCGGGACAGGAGTGAAGCTTTCTTT. Its translation is CASSSRDRSEAFF.

This chain joins TRBV15 and TRBJ2-7; 7 bases align to TRBD2. The CDR3 is 15 residues long. Germline V lookup: CDR1 LNHNV, CDR2 YYDKDF (reference sequence). Trimming cost V 0 bases and J 0 bases; bases outside gene matches: 2. The CDR3 bases are TGTGCCACCAGCAGAGATCCTAGCGGCTCCTACGAGCAGTACTTC. Its protein product is CATSRDPSGSYEQYF. The full variable domain, with the rest looked up from reference TRBV15 and TRBJ2-7, is DAMVIQNPRYQVTQFGKPVTLSCSQTLNHNVMYWYQQKSSQAPKLLFHYYDKDFNNEADTPDNFQSRRPNTSFCFLDIRSPGLGDTAMYLCATSRDPSGSYEQYFGPGTRLTVT.

This clonotype showed up many times. The rearrangement joins TRBV5-6 to TRBJ2-2; no firm D call. V gave up 4 bases and J gave up 6 bases, with 10 bases separating them. The CDR3 runs to 13 residues. CDR1 and CDR2 from the germline V gene are SGHDT and YYEEEE. CDR3 in amino acids: CASSRPGPGELFF. In nucleotides, the CDR3 is TGTGCCAGCAGCCGGCCAGGCCCCGGGGAGCTGTTTTTT.